Below, one T cell receptor (beta chain) is given with its context. Its antigen is still unknown. This entry belongs to a study of T cell responses to AZD1222 COVID-19 vaccine. The study's findings and limits: Two doses of AZD1222 preceded a rise in Spike-specific TCR breadth and depth.

Libraries were prepared by immunoSEQ multiplex PCR; TCRdb keeps only in-frame clonotypes and omits some of them. The table has around 140,000 clones, roughly 85% seen once. The CDR3 consists of 13 residues. Germline V lookup: CDR1 LNHDA, CDR2 SQIVND (reference sequence). Trimming removed 6 bases at V and 3 bases at J, with 11 bases between. This sequence originates from an adult who received the MenACWY meningococcal vaccine as a control. The genes are TRBV19 and TRBJ1-1; a possible D gene is TRBD1 (6 bases). The sample was peripheral blood, taken 28 days after the second dose of the MenACWY control vaccine. CDR3 residues: CASSLGGHTEAFF. The CDR3 nucleotides are TGTGCCAGTAGCCTTGGGGGGCACACTGAAGCTTTCTTT.